This T cell receptor beta chain appears in the sequencing data of a study of graft-versus-host responses after intestinal transplantation. Study details: Every transplant recipient was induced with anti-thymocyte globulin, then maintained on tacrolimus and steroids for about 3 years.

In germline, CDR1 is SNHLY, CDR2 FYNNEI. V dropped 4 bases and J dropped 5; count of bases not matched to a gene: 0. CDR3 length equals 12 residues. TCRdb's copy holds only in-frame clones and misses some; the assay was immunoSEQ multiplex PCR. The sample yields 4,600 or so clones, 29% seen once. This clone is termed medium-sized. This clonotype was sampled from a human patient who was an organ donor for intestinal transplantation. The source material was alloreactive CD4+ T cells from a mixed lymphocyte reaction culture, sampled before transplantation. Sample subset: CFSE-low proliferating T cells sorted from roughly six-day pre-transplant mixed lymphocyte reaction (GvH or HvG direction). V usage is TRBV2 and J usage is TRBJ2-5; 8 positions match TRBD1. The CDR3 coding sequence is TGTGCCAGCAGTGGACAGGGGGAGACCCAGTACTTC. Encoded protein: CASSGQGETQYF.